A selection of T cell receptor beta chains follows, all from one sample in a study of control samples from healthy donors and cancer patients. Assay: immunoSEQ multiplex PCR; the TCRdb copy retains only in-frame clones and omits some. This sample has more than 50,000 clones; approximately 85% occur once, and the top ten carry 4.5% to 7%. The source material was blood. The receptors were sampled from a man aged 40-55 years in good health. Both conserved end residues are part of each CDR3. A D gene is named only where the DNA matches it firmly. Size tells how often a clone was seen (once, few, many) or the class of an expanded clone, and some rows leave it out.

j_call d_call v_call clone_size cdr3_aa cdr3_nt
TRBJ2-3 TRBD2 TRBV7-6 once CASSRSGSGTDTQYF TGTGCCAGCAGCCGTAGCGGGAGTGGTACAGATACGCAGTATTTT
TRBJ2-3 . TRBV7-9 . CASSLVAGQGTDTQYF TGTGCCAGCAGCTTAGTAGCGGGACAGGGTACAGATACGCAGTATTTT
TRBJ2-2 TRBD2 TRBV2 . CASGRTSGGSGTGELFF TGTGCCAGCGGCAGGACTAGCGGCGGGAGTGGCACCGGGGAGCTGTTTTTT
TRBJ2-6 . TRBV19 . CASSIGGANVLTF TGTGCCAGTAGTATAGGTGGGGCCAACGTCCTGACTTTC
TRBJ1-5 TRBD1 TRBV19 few CASSGTGDFRPQHF TGTGCCAGTAGTGGGACAGGAGATTTCCGGCCCCAGCATTTT
TRBJ1-6 TRBD1 TRBV4-3 . CASSQAGGLDSPLHF TGCGCCAGCAGCCAAGCAGGGGGCTTGGATTCACCCCTCCACTTT
TRBJ1-2 . TRBV9 once CASSVATGSAGFLDGYTF TGTGCCAGCAGCGTAGCTACAGGGTCCGCCGGCTTTCTTGATGGCTACACCTTC
TRBJ1-1 TRBD1 TRBV6-5 . CASSPQGGNTEAFF TGTGCCAGCAGTCCACAGGGGGGAAACACTGAAGCTTTCTTT
TRBJ2-1 . TRBV9 . CASSEGGYGEQFF TGTGCCAGCAGCGAGGGGGGTTATGGTGAGCAGTTCTTC
TRBJ1-4 TRBD1 TRBV5-6 . CASSLTNRGRDEKLFF TGTGCCAGCAGCTTGACGAACAGGGGTCGGGATGAAAAACTGTTTTTT
TRBJ2-1 TRBD2 TRBV4-1 . CASMGLVGSNEQFF TGCGCCAGCATGGGACTAGTTGGCAGCAATGAGCAGTTCTTC
TRBJ1-5 . TRBV6-1 . CASSEDILNQPQHF TGTGCCAGCAGTGAGGACATCCTCAATCAGCCCCAGCATTTT
TRBJ2-7 TRBD1 TRBV19 . CASSQGQGSWYEQYF TGTGCCAGTAGTCAAGGACAGGGGAGTTGGTACGAGCAGTACTTC
TRBJ1-2 TRBD1 TRBV5-8 . CASSRRDSFLYGYTF TGTGCCAGCAGCCGCCGGGACAGTTTCCTCTATGGCTACACCTTC
TRBJ2-5 TRBD2 TRBV28 . CASQWVAGVQETQYF TGTGCCAGTCAATGGGTAGCGGGGGTTCAAGAGACCCAGTACTTC
TRBJ2-2 TRBD2 TRBV7-7 . CASSLRSSGGNTGELFF TGTGCCAGCAGCTTACGGTCCAGCGGGGGAAACACCGGGGAGCTGTTTTTT
TRBJ2-5 TRBD2 TRBV7-2 . CASSLRLAGGLLDF TGTGCCAGCAGCTTAAGACTAGCGGGAGGGCTTTTAGACTTC
TRBJ2-1 TRBD1 TRBV5-1 . CASSLEGQGARNEQFF TGCGCCAGCAGCTTGGAAGGACAGGGGGCGCGCAATGAGCAGTTCTTC
TRBJ2-5 . TRBV7-2 . CASSLGGKTQYF TGTGCCAGCAGCCTAGGGGGAAAGACCCAGTACTTC
TRBJ2-7 . TRBV28 . CASSPVGMPPFEQYF TGTGCCAGCAGTCCCGTCGGGATGCCTCCTTTCGAGCAGTACTTC
TRBJ2-3 . TRBV4-1 . CASSQDRRGDTDTQYF TGCGCCAGCAGCCAAGATCGCAGGGGCGACACAGATACGCAGTATTTT
TRBJ1-1 . TRBV3-1/TRBV3-2 . CASSQGGARNTEAFF TGTGCCAGCAGCCAAGGGGGGGCGAGGAACACTGAAGCTTTCTTT
TRBJ1-6 . TRBV5-1 . CASSPGTAASPLHF TGCGCCAGCAGCCCGGGCACCGCGGCTTCACCCCTCCACTTT
TRBJ1-5 TRBD1 TRBV6-2/TRBV6-3 . CASSTGDGNQPQHF TGTGCCAGCAGTACAGGGGACGGCAATCAGCCCCAGCATTTT
TRBJ1-1 . TRBV6-5 . CASRSRDLATEAFF TGTGCCAGCAGGTCCCGGGACTTGGCCACTGAAGCTTTCTTT
TRBJ2-7 . TRBV5-5 . CASSFNVGAYEQYF TGTGCCAGCAGCTTTAATGTGGGGGCCTACGAGCAGTACTTC
TRBJ2-3 TRBD2 TRBV5-6 . CASSRAMGLAGGGDTQYF TGTGCCAGCAGCCGGGCCATGGGACTAGCGGGAGGGGGAGATACGCAGTATTTT
TRBJ2-7 TRBD2 TRBV28 . CASRTSGTYEQYF TGTGCCAGCAGGACTAGCGGGACCTACGAGCAGTACTTC